A selection of T cell receptor beta chains follows, all from one sample in a study of CD8+ T cells in alopecia areata. TCRdb's table, derived via immunoSEQ multiplex PCR, lists solely in-frame clones and lacks some. The table shows 90,000 to 130,000 clones, with approximately 63% occurring only once. The source material was CD8+ T cells sorted from blood. The receptor source for this set is a human donor in good health. CDR3s include the opening cysteine and the closing phenylalanine or tryptophan. Each record gives: J gene, CDR3 length, V gene, CDR3 protein.

>TRBJ1-2|15|TRBV4-1
CASSQEEGRVDGYTF
>TRBJ2-1|16|TRBV19
CASSPDRGGSYNEQFF
>TRBJ1-2|14|TRBV9
CASSVDASNYGYTF
>TRBJ2-3|17|TRBV4-2
CASSQEGPGRGADTQYF
>TRBJ1-4|16|TRBV7-9
CASSLRQGGEDEKLFF
>TRBJ2-2|16|TRBV5-6
CASSSLLGANTGELFF
>TRBJ2-1|11|TRBV28
CASSNINEQFF
>TRBJ2-1|15|TRBV30
CAWSAGTSGTNEQFF
>TRBJ2-2|15|TRBV9
CASSAGTSASGELFF
>TRBJ1-3|18|TRBV30
CAWSVTSILGTPGNTIYF
>TRBJ1-6|13|TRBV6-6
CASSSGVFSPLHF
>TRBJ1-6|15|TRBV13
CATLRRGAANSPLHF
>TRBJ1-5|15|TRBV7-8
CASSPRRVVGQPQHF
>TRBJ2-3|11|TRBV23-1
CASRPVATQYF
>TRBJ2-1|15|TRBV4-1
CASSQAAGGGNEQFF
>TRBJ2-7|14|TRBV5-1
CASSLGTGVYEQYF
>TRBJ2-3|12|TRBV13
CASSSPTDTQYF
>TRBJ1-2|13|TRBV9
CASSVAGTPGYTF
>TRBJ2-7|11|TRBV5-1
CASSLGFESYF
>TRBJ1-5|14|TRBV6-5
CASSRDIESQPQHF
>TRBJ2-7|15|TRBV19
CASRGRAGGSYEQYF
>TRBJ2-7|14|TRBV6-5
CASSEMGGSDEQYF
>TRBJ2-3|15|TRBV28
CASSSSKPSTDTQYF
>TRBJ2-5|15|TRBV28
CASSSPYGGVETQYF
>TRBJ2-7|13|TRBV7-9
CASSLGDAYEQYF
>TRBJ2-2|15|TRBV13
CASSRTSLNTGELFF
>TRBJ1-1|14|TRBV2
CASSETGRGTEAFF
>TRBJ2-3|13|TRBV7-2
CASSFGGTDTQYF
>TRBJ2-2|13|TRBV28
CASSLDGFRELFF
>TRBJ2-7|13|TRBV27
CASTPEVGNEQYF
>TRBJ2-5|15|TRBV5-4
CASSLDYRPEETQYF
>TRBJ1-2|13|TRBV25-1
CASSEQGEDGYTF
>TRBJ2-3|15|TRBV5-1
CASSAWGSLTDTQYF
>TRBJ1-2|15|TRBV29-1
CSVEDPSGGSYGYTF
>TRBJ2-5|15|TRBV2
CASSGLGTGQSVQYF
>TRBJ2-5|14|TRBV10-2
CASSEPGGWETQYF
>TRBJ2-5|15|TRBV15
CATSTRTSGVETQYF
>TRBJ2-1|13|TRBV7-2
CASRTIGTREQFF
>TRBJ1-1|16|TRBV2
CASSSTLATANTEAFF
>TRBJ2-7|16|TRBV13
CASSLGGTGGLYEQYF
>TRBJ2-5|15|TRBV6-1
CASSDHRGLQETQYF
>TRBJ2-5|14|TRBV5-6
CASSSGFVGETQYF
>TRBJ2-2|14|TRBV5-1
CASRGYSGDGELFF
>TRBJ2-5|12|TRBV14
CASSISQETQYF
>TRBJ1-2|15|TRBV7-9
CASSLAGFLNYGYTF
>TRBJ1-1|14|TRBV19
CASRQGGLIAEAFF
>TRBJ1-2|16|TRBV9
CASSERDRGRADGYTF
>TRBJ2-1|15|TRBV28
CASSQLPSPHNEQFF
>TRBJ1-6|17|TRBV27
CASSTQPMPMYNSPLHF
>TRBJ1-1|13|TRBV29-1
CSVTGGANTEAFF
>TRBJ1-3|14|TRBV29-1
CSVEEGAGGNTIYF
>TRBJ1-2|17|TRBV30
CAWGQGGGWGDNYGYTF
>TRBJ1-2|15|TRBV25-1
CASSEFEDRVYGYTF
>TRBJ2-2|12|TRBV7-9
CATRENTGELFF
>TRBJ2-7|14|TRBV28
CASSTPIVSYEQYF